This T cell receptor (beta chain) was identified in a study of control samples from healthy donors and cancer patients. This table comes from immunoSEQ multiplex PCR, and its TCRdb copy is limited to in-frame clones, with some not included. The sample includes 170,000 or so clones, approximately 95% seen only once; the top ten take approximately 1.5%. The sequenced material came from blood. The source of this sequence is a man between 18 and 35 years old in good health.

CDR3 DNA: TGTGCCAGCACTCCTGGGGCGGGACAAGAGACCCAGTACTTC. Translation gives CASTPGAGQETQYF. The rearrangement joins TRBV6-5 to TRBJ2-5, with D tentatively TRBD2 (6 bases). The CDR3 is 14 residues long. Trimming took off 7 bases at V and 2 bases at J, with 14 bases between the two ends. Germline V lookup: CDR1 MNHEY, CDR2 SVGAGI.